The rows below give T cell receptor beta chains drawn from one sample of a study of CXCR3-negative and CXCR3-positive naive CD8 T cells. TCRdb re-called the 5' RACE reads; one entry per CDR3 protein, DNA not given. Its clone listing holds about 56,000 distinct CDR3 sequences. Input material: memory CD8+ T cells from blood. All receptors come from a human donor in good health. Some clones in this sample may be carry-over from other donors' samples. CDR3s include the opening cysteine and the closing phenylalanine or tryptophan. The order of the fields is CDR3 protein, J gene, V gene, clone size. Size is stated for part of the rows, as once, few or many counts, or as a class when the clone is expanded.

CDR3: CASSPGRGDSNQPQHF; J: TRBJ1-5; V: TRBV28; size: NA
CDR3: CASSTLGGDEQFF; J: TRBJ2-1; V: TRBV19; size: NA
CDR3: CASSESEYVQMNTGELFF; J: TRBJ2-2; V: TRBV10-1; size: NA
CDR3: CASSHLPGTGGNEQFF; J: TRBJ2-1; V: TRBV4-3; size: NA
CDR3: CASSLLRAEQYF; J: TRBJ2-7; V: TRBV12-3/TRBV12-4; size: NA
CDR3: CSARGGQGNEQYF; J: TRBJ2-7; V: TRBV20-1; size: NA
CDR3: CASRTTVDANYGYTF; J: TRBJ1-2; V: TRBV6-1; size: NA
CDR3: CASSGTALNTEAFF; J: TRBJ1-1; V: TRBV7-9; size: medium-sized
CDR3: CASSPRSGGETEAFF; J: TRBJ1-1; V: TRBV7-3; size: NA
CDR3: CASSFGTGPYNEQFF; J: TRBJ2-1; V: TRBV28; size: NA
CDR3: CSVQTGTANTEAFF; J: TRBJ1-1; V: TRBV29-1; size: NA
CDR3: CASSLAQTNTGELFF; J: TRBJ2-2; V: TRBV7-9; size: NA
CDR3: CASSLPRTGLNQPQHF; J: TRBJ1-5; V: TRBV28; size: NA
CDR3: CASSWGSYEQYF; J: TRBJ2-7; V: TRBV7-9; size: NA
CDR3: CASSLGVENIQYF; J: TRBJ2-4; V: TRBV7-9; size: NA
CDR3: CATDSSYNEQFF; J: TRBJ2-1; V: TRBV28; size: NA
CDR3: CASSQEGRASYEQYF; J: TRBJ2-7; V: TRBV14; size: NA
CDR3: CASSQELGDEQFF; J: TRBJ2-1; V: TRBV28; size: NA
CDR3: CSVEAAGGIYGYTF; J: TRBJ1-2; V: TRBV29-1; size: NA
CDR3: CASSQRTYNEQFF; J: TRBJ2-1; V: TRBV4-3; size: NA
CDR3: CASSQEGAGVTYGYTF; J: TRBJ1-2; V: TRBV4-2; size: NA
CDR3: CASSERGGASDTQYF; J: TRBJ2-3; V: TRBV6-4; size: medium-sized
CDR3: CSAAEHSYEQYF; J: TRBJ2-7; V: TRBV29-1; size: NA
CDR3: CSALTGMNYGYTF; J: TRBJ1-2; V: TRBV29-1; size: NA
CDR3: CASSLMRGPYEQYF; J: TRBJ2-7; V: TRBV11-3; size: NA
CDR3: CASSVTLEEETQYF; J: TRBJ2-5; V: TRBV14; size: NA
CDR3: CSVVGDYGYTF; J: TRBJ1-2; V: TRBV29-1; size: NA
CDR3: CAWTADRTTMYNEQYF; J: TRBJ2-7; V: TRBV30; size: NA
CDR3: CASSFKGGTEAFF; J: TRBJ1-1; V: TRBV28; size: NA
CDR3: CSARGSETGVDNEQFF; J: TRBJ2-1; V: TRBV20-1; size: NA
CDR3: CASSPGTGVSNEQFF; J: TRBJ2-1; V: TRBV4-3; size: NA
CDR3: CASSLPLAGDSYNEQFF; J: TRBJ2-1; V: TRBV7-8; size: NA
CDR3: CASSYGLAPSTDTQYF; J: TRBJ2-3; V: TRBV6-2/TRBV6-3; size: NA
CDR3: CASSFTGGPADTQYF; J: TRBJ2-3; V: TRBV7-9; size: NA
CDR3: CASSDRRVDQPQRF; J: TRBJ1-5; V: TRBV7-2; size: NA
CDR3: CASSMRTGYEQYF; J: TRBJ2-7; V: TRBV19; size: NA
CDR3: CASSLRRANYGYTF; J: TRBJ1-2; V: TRBV28; size: NA
CDR3: CASSLARQGTNGYTF; J: TRBJ1-2; V: TRBV7-2; size: NA
CDR3: CSARDQGPTETQYF; J: TRBJ2-5; V: TRBV20-1; size: NA
CDR3: CSVQDRGVQETQYF; J: TRBJ2-5; V: TRBV29-1; size: NA
CDR3: CSARDTTDTQYF; J: TRBJ2-3; V: TRBV20-1; size: NA
CDR3: CASTGQGPAKNIQYF; J: TRBJ2-4; V: TRBV25-1; size: NA
CDR3: CASKGAGDTEAFF; J: TRBJ1-1; V: TRBV12-3/TRBV12-4; size: NA
CDR3: CASSPQVWGTGELFF; J: TRBJ2-2; V: TRBV7-6; size: NA
CDR3: CASSYGGGRISYEQYF; J: TRBJ2-7; V: TRBV6-5; size: NA
CDR3: CASSMTGESSYEQYF; J: TRBJ2-7; V: TRBV7-2; size: NA
CDR3: CSARDSRVHNEQFF; J: TRBJ2-1; V: TRBV20-1; size: NA
CDR3: CASSEDRGLQETQYF; J: TRBJ2-5; V: TRBV12-3/TRBV12-4; size: NA
CDR3: CASSEPRGSGGRSYNEQFF; J: TRBJ2-1; V: TRBV6-2/TRBV6-3; size: NA
CDR3: CASSLERGGAEEQFF; J: TRBJ2-1; V: TRBV7-3; size: NA